This note documents a single TCR beta chain sequence. These data belong to a study of blood T cell repertoires in COVID-19. Study background: Whether acute or convalescent, the COVID-19 samples came from the United States, Italy and Spain. PBMCs, B-cell-depleted T cells, or T cells were the source of the cDNA or gDNA that made up the material.

How the authors handled the data: Estimation of nucleated cell counts was performed using reference gene primer amplification. Only in-frame clones appear in the TCRdb table, and some are missing; sequencing was by immunoSEQ multiplex PCR. That table is the source of V, J and clone size, and D and trimming were worked out from the DNA. Among under 250,000 clones listed, approximately 90% were seen once. This clonotype originated in a young man with active or convalescent COVID-19. The sample taken for sequencing was peripheral blood.

The CDR3, as DNA: TGTGCCAGCAGTGCCCACGCTCGACAGGGGGCAGAGTATGGCTACACCTTC. This codes for CASSAHARQGAEYGYTF. The chain is built from TRBV6-2 or TRBV6-3 and TRBJ1-2, with 10 bases fitting TRBD1. Germline CDR1 is MNHEY and CDR2 is SVGEGT. The trim removed 5 bases at V and 5 bases at J, leaving 14 bases unmatched. The CDR3 consists of 17 residues.